This T cell receptor beta chain was retrieved from a study of post-analysis software for immune sequencing data. Study details: Included courses were relapsing-remitting and secondary progressive multiple sclerosis; progressive-relapsing multiple sclerosis was also included. Whole-study results and caveats: Controls showed lower frequencies than patients for roughly 5 TRBV segments, and TRBV5-6, TRBV5-1 and TRBV20-1 were among these. Normalized Chao1 diversity was significantly lower in multiple sclerosis patients than in controls. F measure grouped same-batch samples tightly together.

Unique molecular identifiers were built into the TCR beta cDNA libraries. The authors obtained roughly 0.5 million cDNA molecules from approximately 0.95 to 9.8 million T cells. TCRdb re-called the PCR reads with MiXCR, one entry per CDR3 protein. Altogether about 430,000 distinct CDR3 sequences are present, more than 30% being singletons, with the ten largest covering roughly 8.2%. Comments on this clonotype: What it binds is unknown.

Trimming took 7 bases from V and 5 from J; bases not matched to a gene: 11. Germline V lookup: CDR1 SQVTM, CDR2 ANQGSEA. This CDR3 region has 14 residues. This receptor was identified in a girl aged 2-9 years with multiple sclerosis. The sequencing sample was made of blood. The chain joins TRBV29-1 to TRBJ2-7; TRBD2 agrees at 10 bases. This chain's CDR3 is CSALCSGGWNEQYF. The CDR3 DNA sequence: TGCAGCGCTCTCTGTAGCGGGGGGTGGAACGAGCAGTACTTC.